This is a list of T cell receptor beta chains from one sample in a study of response to subunit inactivated influenza vaccine. TCRdb analysed the RT-PCR reads with MiXCR anew, one entry per CDR3 protein. The table lists about 570,000 distinct CDR3 sequences, 11% of them singletons. These data were likewise used in another study, on T cells expressing NK-cell markers.

Sequenced material: PBMCs from blood, taken on the day of vaccination. The source of these receptors is a man aged 50-60 years who received an inactivated influenza vaccine. Both conserved end residues are part of each CDR3. The D gene is left open where the match is weak. Size is stated for part of the rows, as once, few or many counts, or as a class when the clone is expanded.

clone_size	v_call	j_call	d_call	cdr3_nt	cdr3_aa
.	TRBV12-3/TRBV12-4	TRBJ1-5	.	TGTGCCAGCAGTTTTGGACAGTCGAAGCATTTT	CASSFGQSKHF
many	TRBV12-3/TRBV12-4	TRBJ2-7	TRBD1	TGTGCCAGCAGTATGGGACAGGGCCTCTACGAGCAGTACTTC	CASSMGQGLYEQYF
.	TRBV20-1	TRBJ2-1	.	TGCAGTGCTAGAGATCCCCAGGGTTCGGGCAATGAGCAGTTCTTC	CSARDPQGSGNEQFF
.	TRBV11-2	TRBJ2-1	TRBD1	TGTGCCAGCAGCCCGTCGGGGACAGGGGTACCACTCTACAATGAGCAGTTCTTC	CASSPSGTGVPLYNEQFF
.	TRBV10-2	TRBJ2-1	.	TGCGCCAGCAGTGAGAAGACTACCTCCATGGGGCAGTTCTTC	CASSEKTTSMGQFF
few	TRBV4-3	TRBJ2-2	.	TGCGCCAGCAGCCAAGAGGGCCGCGGGGAGCTGTTTTTT	CASSQEGRGELFF
many	TRBV9	TRBJ2-1	.	TGTGCCAGCAGCGTAGCGATAGGGAGTAATGAGCAGTTCTTC	CASSVAIGSNEQFF
many	TRBV27	TRBJ2-7	TRBD2	TGTGCCAGCAGTCTAATAGCGGGAGGCTACGAGCAGTACTTC	CASSLIAGGYEQYF
few	TRBV7-2	TRBJ1-3	.	TGTGCCAGCAGCTCTGGACATCCTGGAAACACCATATATTTT	CASSSGHPGNTIYF
few	TRBV4-3	TRBJ2-3	.	TGCGCCAGCAGCCAAGGCGCCGTCACAGATACGCAGTATTTT	CASSQGAVTDTQYF
few	TRBV20-1	TRBJ2-6	TRBD2	TGCAGTGCTAGCGGGGGGTCCTCTGGGGCCAACGTCCTGACTTTC	CSASGGSSGANVLTF
many	TRBV12-3/TRBV12-4	TRBJ2-3	.	TGTGCCAGCAGTTTTAGCGAGAGCACAGATACGCAGTATTTT	CASSFSESTDTQYF
few	TRBV28	TRBJ2-5	TRBD1	TGTGCCAGCAGTTTAGAGAACAGGGGCTCAGAGACCCAGTACTTC	CASSLENRGSETQYF
few	TRBV9	TRBJ1-6	.	TGTGCCAGCAGCGCGGGTAGAGGAAAGGGGATAAATTCACCCCTCCACTTT	CASSAGRGKGINSPLHF
many	TRBV7-9	TRBJ1-5	.	TGTGCCAGCAGCTTAGGACAGTACAATCAGCCCCAGCATTTT	CASSLGQYNQPQHF
.	TRBV24-1	TRBJ2-1	TRBD2	TGTGCCACCAGTGAGTATTCTACTAGCGGGCAGCAGTTCTTC	CATSEYSTSGQQFF
few	TRBV3-1	TRBJ2-7	.	TGTGCCAGCAGCTCGTCCGGGGGCTACTCAATGGTGCAGTACTTC	CASSSSGGYSMVQYF
many	TRBV28	TRBJ1-2	.	TGTGCCAGCAGTTTATTGGCCCCTAGCCCTCGTGGGTCATACCGCACCTTC	CASSLLAPSPRGSYRTF
.	TRBV27	TRBJ2-3	TRBD1	TGTGCCAGCAGTTTCCGACAGGGATGGACAGATACGCAGTATTTT	CASSFRQGWTDTQYF
few	TRBV9	TRBJ2-1	TRBD1	TGTGCCAGCAGCGTAGAAGGGACAGGATACTACAATGAGCAGTTCTTC	CASSVEGTGYYNEQFF
few	TRBV28	TRBJ2-6	.	TGTGCCAGCAGCACAGGGGGGGGAGGGGCCAACGTCCTGACTTTC	CASSTGGGGANVLTF
.	TRBV12-3/TRBV12-4	TRBJ1-4	TRBD1	TGTGCCAGCATTCCTGGGTGGGGGACAGGGGGCGCGGCGCTGTTTTTT	CASIPGWGTGGAALFF
few	TRBV4-1	TRBJ1-5	.	TGCGCCAGCAGCCAACCCCTCGCAGGAAATCAGCCCCAGCATTTT	CASSQPLAGNQPQHF
.	TRBV9	TRBJ2-7	TRBD2	TGTGCCAGCTTTACCGGGACTAGCGGAAACTACGAGCAGTACTTC	CASFTGTSGNYEQYF
few	TRBV6-2/TRBV6-3	TRBJ2-7	TRBD1	TGTGCCAGCCGACCGGGACAGTGGGTTTACGAGCAGTACTTC	CASRPGQWVYEQYF
.	TRBV5-1	TRBJ2-3	TRBD2	TGCGCCAGCAGCTTGGCGGCTAGCGGGGCCGCGGATACGCAGTATTTT	CASSLAASGAADTQYF
.	TRBV7-2	TRBJ1-4	.	TGTGCCAGCAGGTCGACATTGGGGCAGGGTAAACTGTTTTTT	CASRSTLGQGKLFF
.	TRBV20-1	TRBJ2-3	.	TGCAGTGCTAGAGATCAACCTAGCACAGATACGCAGTATTTT	CSARDQPSTDTQYF
few	TRBV10-3	TRBJ2-2	.	TGTGCCATCAGTCGTCAGGGAAACGCGAACACCGGGGAGCTGTTTTTT	CAISRQGNANTGELFF
few	TRBV30	TRBJ2-1	.	TGTGCCTGGAGGGATGAGCAGTTCTTC	CAWRDEQFF
.	TRBV2	TRBJ2-1	TRBD2	TGTGCCAGCAGCGCCACCCCTAGCGGGAATCTGGCCTACAATGAGCAGTTCTTC	CASSATPSGNLAYNEQFF
few	TRBV7-2	TRBJ2-3	TRBD2	TGTGCCAGCAGCCTTAGCGGGACTTTTACAGATACGCAGTATTTT	CASSLSGTFTDTQYF
.	TRBV10-3	TRBJ2-5	.	TGTGCCATCAGTGAACAAGAGACCCAGTACTTC	CAISEQETQYF
.	TRBV20-1	TRBJ2-3	.	TGCAGTGCTAGAGACCCCTATTCGGGCACAGATACGCAGTATTTT	CSARDPYSGTDTQYF
.	TRBV9	TRBJ2-2	TRBD2	TGTGCCAGCAGCGTAGCGGGGGGAGGGCCCACCGGGGAGCTGTTTTTT	CASSVAGGGPTGELFF
many	TRBV12-3/TRBV12-4	TRBJ1-5	.	TGTGCCAGCAGTTTAGGTGGAGGGGGGGTACATTTT	CASSLGGGGVHF
.	TRBV7-9	TRBJ2-3	.	TGTGCCAGCAGCTCCTTGGACCGGGTAGATACGCAGTATTTT	CASSSLDRVDTQYF
.	TRBV7-8	TRBJ2-1	.	TGTGCCAGCAGCTCCCTATTCAATGAGCAGTTCTTC	CASSSLFNEQFF
few	TRBV3-1	TRBJ2-6	.	TGTGCCAGCAGCCAAGAACGGTGGGGACCCAGAGGTGTGACCTCTGGGGCCAACGTCCTGACTTTC	CASSQERWGPRGVTSGANVLTF
few	TRBV5-4	TRBJ2-5	TRBD2	TGTGCCAGCAGCTGGACAGCGGGAGAGCAAGAGACCCAGTACTTC	CASSWTAGEQETQYF
few	TRBV20-1	TRBJ1-2	TRBD1	TGCAGTGCTAGAGAAAAACAGGGGAACTATGGCTACACCTTC	CSAREKQGNYGYTF
many	TRBV7-7	TRBJ2-2	TRBD1	TGTGCCAGCAGCCCAGGGACAGGATTAACCGGGGAGCTGTTTTTT	CASSPGTGLTGELFF
.	TRBV15	TRBJ2-1	.	TGTGCCACCAGCAGAGAGGAGGGAGCGGGTTACAATGAGCAGTTCTTC	CATSREEGAGYNEQFF
few	TRBV5-6	TRBJ2-1	.	TGTGCCAGCAGCCCCAAAGGACAACCCTACAATGAGCAGTTCTTC	CASSPKGQPYNEQFF
.	TRBV28	TRBJ2-5	.	TGTGCCAGCAGTTTTTCGGGAGTAGCAGAGACCCAGTACTTC	CASSFSGVAETQYF
few	TRBV28	TRBJ2-5	TRBD2	TGTGCCAGCAGTTCCCCCTATAGCGGGAGAGGTGAGACCCAGTACTTC	CASSSPYSGRGETQYF
few	TRBV5-1	TRBJ2-7	TRBD2	TGCGCCAGCAGCCCCCGAGGTAGCGGGGGGGCCGTCAACGAGCAGTACTTC	CASSPRGSGGAVNEQYF
few	TRBV28	TRBJ2-5	.	TGTGCCAGCAGTCCGAACCTGGGCATAGAGACCCAGTACTTC	CASSPNLGIETQYF
.	TRBV12-3/TRBV12-4	TRBJ1-1	.	TGTGCCAGCAGTTTAAGGCCACAGAACACTGAAGCTTTCTTT	CASSLRPQNTEAFF
many	TRBV5-1	TRBJ1-3	.	TGCGCCAGCAGCCAGAACTCTGGAAACACCATATATTTT	CASSQNSGNTIYF
.	TRBV7-6	TRBJ2-1	TRBD1	TGTGCCAGCAGCTTACAGGGGGCCAAGATCAATGAGCAGTTCTTC	CASSLQGAKINEQFF
few	TRBV4-3	TRBJ2-3	.	TGCGCCAGCAGCCAAGATGAACTGCTAGATACGCAGTATTTT	CASSQDELLDTQYF
few	TRBV29-1	TRBJ2-3	TRBD2	TGCAGCGTTGGGGTAGCGGGAGGGAGGTCAAATACGCAGTATTTT	CSVGVAGGRSNTQYF
.	TRBV24-1	TRBJ2-5	TRBD2	TGTGCCACCAGTAACGGACTAGCGGGCGGCGAGACCCAGTACTTC	CATSNGLAGGETQYF
.	TRBV6-2/TRBV6-3	TRBJ2-7	.	TGTGCCAGCAGAGGGACTGGGCGGACCTACGAGCAGTACTTC	CASRGTGRTYEQYF
few	TRBV6-2/TRBV6-3	TRBJ2-2	.	TGTGCCAGCAGTTACGTCGAGGCCGGGGAGCTGTTTTTT	CASSYVEAGELFF
.	TRBV11-1	TRBJ2-1	.	TGTGCCAGCAGCTTTTTTTTCGGGATCGGGGGCAGGGTTTACAATGAGCAGTTCTTC	CASSFFFGIGGRVYNEQFF
many	TRBV5-1	TRBJ2-1	TRBD2	TGCGCCAGCAGCTTGGCCGCGGCTAGCGGGAGAGGGGAGCAGTTCTTC	CASSLAAASGRGEQFF
.	TRBV20-1	TRBJ2-2	.	TGCAGTGGGATAGGACAGAACACCGGGGAGCTGTTTTTT	CSGIGQNTGELFF
.	TRBV15	TRBJ2-7	.	TGTGCCACCAGCAGAGAAGGGGTCCCCTACGAGCAGTACTTC	CATSREGVPYEQYF